The present entry profiles one T cell receptor beta chain with its context. The ends were cut back, 0 bases at V and 4 bases at J, with 6 bases in the middle. Germline-derived CDR1 and CDR2 are SGHAT and FQNNGV. This CDR3 is built from 13 residues. Both 60 Vbeta primers and 13 Jbeta primers went into the PCR. Sequenced by immunoSEQ multiplex PCR; TCRdb stores in-frame clones only, minus some. The repertoire has under 150,000 clones, approximately 77% of them found once; the top ten carry 4.5% to 5%. This entry is derived from a study of cytomegalovirus exposure and HLA in healthy donors. The sample taken for sequencing was PBMCs. The chain carries TRBV11-2 and TRBJ1-1; D gene uncertain. The sequence was obtained from a woman between 50 and 59 years old in good health and CMV-seronegative. CDR3 amino acids: CASSLEGLTEAFF. The CDR3 DNA is TGTGCCAGCAGCTTAGAAGGACTCACTGAAGCTTTCTTT.